Below, one T cell receptor (beta chain) is given with its context. There is no known antigen for this receptor. TCRdb names NextSeq 550 as the instrument used. The Human TCR Profiling Kit (MiLaboratory) was used to prepare UMI-labeled 5' RACE TRB cDNA libraries. The full amount of extracted RNA was used for cDNA synthesis, and the full amount of resulting cDNA was used for PCR amplification. Libraries were prepared in parallel with an identical number of PCR cycles. The study's own analysis went as follows. About 52,000 +/- 9,100 unique UMI-labeled TRB cDNA molecules per library were extracted with MIGEC and MiXCR, with at least two reads per UMI required. Each library averaged roughly 36,000 +/- 9,600 functional in-frame TRB CDR3 nucleotide clonotypes without stop codons. After each sample was downsampled to 5000 UMI-labeled TRB molecules, VDJtools was used to calculate diversity metrics such as normalized Shannon-Wiener and Chao1. For the central five CDR3 residues, VDJtools calculated physicochemical properties weighted by clonotype size, namely interaction energy, strength, volume and Kidera factor 4. TCRdb reprocessed the reads; each CDR3 protein sequence makes one entry, and DNA is unavailable. The V and J calls, along with clone size, are taken from TCRdb and not from the paper's own processing. This specimen's table enumerates 100,000 to 150,000 distinct CDR3 sequences. The top ten clones comprise about 0.48% of the sample.

The sample comes from a study of CXCR3-negative and CXCR3-positive naive CD8 T cells (dated by TCRdb to between 2018 and 2021). Background on the whole study: In total, about 130 million TRB reads were obtained, or roughly 1.5 +/- 0.3 million reads per library. Diversity and physicochemical repertoire analyses were performed on about ten donors pooled from two independent experiments. The TRBV-TRBJ cluster analysis covered naive subsets from about 5 donors and memory cells from 3 donors. The paper's findings and limits, for the study overall: Because CXCR3 expression was partially decreased after cryopreservation, freshly isolated PBMCs were used for most assays. Compared with CXCR3-negative naive cells, CXCR3-positive naive cells had TRB CDR3s with higher hydrophobicity (lower Kidera factor 4), lower energy, and higher strength and volume indices. Because surface CD5, which is linked to self-reactivity in mice, was comparable between the naive subsets, TCR interaction strength was also inferred from the physicochemical properties of TRB CDR3s. Comparably high repertoire diversity was found in both naive subsets, whereas much lower repertoire diversity was found in memory CD8+ T cells. Similar TRBV-TRBJ usage was shown by naive CXCR3-negative and CXCR3-positive cells from the same donor, whereas distinct patterns were shown by memory cells.

From the cysteine through the phenylalanine, the CDR3 covers 15 amino acids. No DNA sequence is on record. Sequences MNHEY (CDR1) and SVGEGT (CDR2) are obtained from the germline V gene. Each CD8+ T cell subset was flow-sorted in triplicate, and some 310,000 cells per subset were placed directly into RLT lysis buffer. To exclude memory contaminants, naive CD8+ T cells were stringently defined as CD45RO-CCR7+CD27+CD95-. Standard density gradient centrifugation was used to isolate peripheral blood mononuclear cells from buffy coats. Naive CXCR3-negative and CXCR3-positive CD8+ T cells were flow-sorted using a FACSAria III. An RNeasy Mini Kit was used to extract total RNA from the sorted cells.

The receptor's source is a human donor in good health. Some clones in this sample may be carry-over from other donors' samples. The V gene is TRBV6-2 or TRBV6-3 and the J gene is TRBJ1-4; the D call from TCRdb, TRBD1, cannot be confirmed without DNA. The sequencing input was naive CXCR3- CD8+ T cells from blood. Reading the label with the study, this specimen's cell subset or site is: CD45RO-CCR7+CD27+CD95- naive CD8+ T cells lacking CXCR3 (TNR3-). The CDR3 protein sequence reads: CASSPGTATNEKLFF.